This T cell receptor (beta chain) was identified in a study of PD-1 blockade in mismatch repair-deficient tumors. Study-wide context: Enrolled about 2013-2016, patients had progressing, pretreated mismatch repair-deficient cancers of over nine types. Study-wide results and limits: Rapid post-treatment expansion, then contraction, generally preceding radiologic response, marked tumor-resident clones.

The CDR3 loop spans 13 amino acids. Trimming cost V 1 base and J 2 bases, with 4 bases left between them. Germline CDR1 SGHNT, CDR2 YYREEE (reference sequence). This clone was detected only a few times. What it recognizes is unknown. Sequencing was performed with immunoSEQ multiplex PCR; in TCRdb, only in-frame clones are kept and a portion is missing. This sample has about 110,000 clones, with approximately 80% found just once. Every patient had mismatch repair deficiency by PCR or immunohistochemistry. TCRs were sequenced from three patients responding to pembrolizumab. This chain joins TRBV5-4 and TRBJ1-5; D call uncertain. The specimen was peripheral blood, collected roughly 13 months after starting pembrolizumab. The TCR sequence derives from an adult with mismatch repair-deficient cancer. The CDR3 region is CASSLFGNQPQHF. The CDR3 nucleotides are TGTGCCAGCAGCTTGTTTGGCAATCAGCCCCAGCATTTT. Combining the CDR3 with reference TRBV5-4 and TRBJ1-5 gives the whole variable domain ETGVTQSPTHLIKTRGQQVTLRCSSQSGHNTVSWYQQALGQGPQFIFQYYREEENGRGNFPPRFSGLQFPNYSSELNVNALELDDSALYLCASSLFGNQPQHFGDGTRLSIL.